This T cell receptor beta chain was obtained from a study of blood T cell repertoires in COVID-19. Here immunoSEQ multiplex PCR was the method, and the copy in TCRdb shows in-frame clones only, minus some. The profile shows some 150,000 clones, 84% of them singletons. With 6 bases clipped from V and 1 base from J, the junction kept 8 bases outside the gene matches. CDR1 SNHLY and CDR2 FYNNEI come from the germline V gene. The CDR3 consists of 16 residues. This clone is a singleton in its sample. The sequenced sample consisted of peripheral blood. The gene calls are TRBV2 and TRBJ2-7; 11 positions match TRBD1. The clonotype originates from a woman aged 50 to 60 in a cohort sampled during active or convalescent COVID-19. In nucleotides, the CDR3 is TGTGCCAGCAGACAGAAGGGACAGGGGGTTTCCTACGAGCAGTACTTC. Its protein is CASRQKGQGVSYEQYF.